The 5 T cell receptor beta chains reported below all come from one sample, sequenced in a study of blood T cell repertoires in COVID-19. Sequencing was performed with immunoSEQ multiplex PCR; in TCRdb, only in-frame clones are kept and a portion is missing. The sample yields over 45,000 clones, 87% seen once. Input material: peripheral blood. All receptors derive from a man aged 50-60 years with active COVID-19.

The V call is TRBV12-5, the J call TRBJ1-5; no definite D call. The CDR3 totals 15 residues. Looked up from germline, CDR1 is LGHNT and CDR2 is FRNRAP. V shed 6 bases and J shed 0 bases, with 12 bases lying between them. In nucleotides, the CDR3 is TGTGCTAGTGGGAACGGACTTTATAGCAATCAGCCCCAGCATTTT. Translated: CASGNGLYSNQPQHF.

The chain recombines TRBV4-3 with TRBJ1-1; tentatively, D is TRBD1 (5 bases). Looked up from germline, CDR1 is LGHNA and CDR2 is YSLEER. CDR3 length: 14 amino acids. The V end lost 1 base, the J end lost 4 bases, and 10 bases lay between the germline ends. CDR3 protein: CASSQGGVGTEAFF. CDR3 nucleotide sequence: TGCGCCAGCAGCCAAGGGGGCGTGGGCACTGAAGCTTTCTTT.

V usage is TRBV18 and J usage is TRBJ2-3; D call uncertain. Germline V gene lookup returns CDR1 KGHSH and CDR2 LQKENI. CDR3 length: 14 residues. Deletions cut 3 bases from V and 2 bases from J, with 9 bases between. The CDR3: CASSPIRNTDTQYF. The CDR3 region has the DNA TGTGCCAGCTCACCGATCAGGAACACAGATACGCAGTATTTT.

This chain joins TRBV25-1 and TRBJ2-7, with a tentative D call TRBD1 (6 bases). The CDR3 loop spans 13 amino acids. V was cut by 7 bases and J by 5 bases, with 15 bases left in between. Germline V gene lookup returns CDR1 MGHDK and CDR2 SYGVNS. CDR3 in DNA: TGTGCCAGCACCAGAGGGGGATCCGACGAGCAGTACTTC. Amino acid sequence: CASTRGGSDEQYF.

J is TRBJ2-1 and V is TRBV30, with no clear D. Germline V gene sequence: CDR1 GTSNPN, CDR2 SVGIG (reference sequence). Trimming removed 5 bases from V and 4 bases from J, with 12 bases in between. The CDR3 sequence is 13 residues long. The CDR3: CAWGPLVYNEQFF. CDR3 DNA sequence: TGTGCCTGGGGGCCCTTGGTTTACAATGAGCAGTTCTTC.